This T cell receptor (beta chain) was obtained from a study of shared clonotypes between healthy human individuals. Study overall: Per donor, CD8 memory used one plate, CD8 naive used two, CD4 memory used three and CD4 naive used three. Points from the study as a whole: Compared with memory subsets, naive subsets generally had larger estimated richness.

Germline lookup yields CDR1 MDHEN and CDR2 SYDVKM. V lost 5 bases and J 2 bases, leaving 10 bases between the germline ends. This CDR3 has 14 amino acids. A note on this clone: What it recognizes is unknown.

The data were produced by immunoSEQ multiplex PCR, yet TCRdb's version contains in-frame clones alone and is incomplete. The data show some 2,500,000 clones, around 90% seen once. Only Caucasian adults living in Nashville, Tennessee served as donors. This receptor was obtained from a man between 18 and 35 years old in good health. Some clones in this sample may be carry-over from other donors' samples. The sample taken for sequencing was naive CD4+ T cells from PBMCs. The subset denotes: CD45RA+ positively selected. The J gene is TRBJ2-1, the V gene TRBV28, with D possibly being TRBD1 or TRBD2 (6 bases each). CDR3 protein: CASSPGAPYNEQFF. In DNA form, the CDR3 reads TGTGCCAGCAGTCCGGGGGCCCCCTACAATGAGCAGTTCTTC.